This TCR beta chain was recorded in a study of shared clonotypes between healthy human individuals. Here immunoSEQ multiplex PCR was the method, and the copy in TCRdb shows in-frame clones only, minus some. The sample holds about 2.4 million clones, 80% to 95% seen once. This TCR was recovered from a man aged 18 to 29 in good health. Some clones in this sample may be carry-over from other donors' samples. Sequencing was carried out using naive CD4+ T cells from PBMCs. Subset defined: CD45RA+ positively selected.

The CDR3 nucleotides are TGTGCCAGCAGCTCCTTACTAGCGGGAGAGACAGATACGCAGTATTTT. Its protein is CASSSLLAGETDTQYF. The chain carries TRBV7-2 and TRBJ2-3; 11 bases map to TRBD2. Losses at the gene ends were 4 bases for V and 3 bases for J; bases not matched to a gene: 6. This CDR3 contains 16 residues. Germline CDR1 is SGHTA and CDR2 is FQGNSA.